Below, 15 T cell receptor beta chains from the same sample are listed, as sequenced in a study of CD8+ T cells in alopecia areata. Treatment reported: oral pan-JAK inhibitor, 5-10 mg twice daily. Following extraction, RNA underwent reverse transcription to cDNA, which served as the sequencing template. Libraries were prepared by immunoSEQ multiplex PCR; TCRdb keeps only in-frame clonotypes and omits some of them. The table has over 200,000 clones, roughly 64% seen once; the top ten hold roughly 4.2%. Sequencing was performed on CD4+ T cells sorted from blood, taken at week 4, from a patient treated with tofacitinib. These receptors were obtained from a human donor with alopecia areata.

The CDR3 region has the DNA TGTGCCAGCAGTTCCCGAAGGAGGAGGGGGCAGGGCTACACCTTC. Residues: CASSSRRRRGQGYTF. The chain uses TRBV6-5 and TRBJ1-2, with 7 bases fitting TRBD1. CDR1 MNHEY and CDR2 SVGAGI come from the germline V gene. V was clipped by 4 bases and J by 8 bases; unmatched bases: 13. The CDR3 extends over 15 amino acids.

V is TRBV2 and J is TRBJ1-5; D remains ambiguous. The CDR3 totals 13 residues. CDR1 and CDR2 from the germline V gene are SNHLY and FYNNEI. The V and J ends lost 7 bases and 4 bases respectively, with 11 bases between them. DNA for the CDR3: TGTGCCAGCACGAGCGAAAGAAATCAGCCCCAGCATTTT. Translating gives CASTSERNQPQHF.

This clone was seen more than once but under ten times. The chain links TRBV10-3 to TRBJ2-3; the D call may be TRBD1 or TRBD2 (5 bases each). The V gene lost 2 bases and the J gene lost 7 bases, with 25 bases spanning the gap. CDR3 length: 18 amino acids. Looked up from germline, CDR1 is ENHRY and CDR2 is SYGVKD. CDR3 in amino acids: CAISEGRVRPRGEHTQYF. CDR3 nucleotides: TGTGCCATCAGTGAGGGACGGGTCAGGCCGAGGGGAGAACATACGCAGTATTTT.

The chain is built from TRBV14 and TRBJ2-1; D ambiguous. This CDR3 is 11 amino acids long. Between the trimmed V and J ends, which lost 3 bases and 4 bases, there was a span of 1 base. Germline CDR1 SGHDN, CDR2 FVKESK. Here the CDR3 reads CASSQYNEQFF. CDR3 bases: TGTGCCAGCAGCCAGTACAATGAGCAGTTCTTC.

The chain carries TRBV9 and TRBJ2-2, with 7 bases fitting TRBD2. The junction had 10 bases not matched to a gene; V was cut back by 0 bases and J by 5 bases. The V gene's germline CDR1 is SGDLS and CDR2 YYNGEE. The CDR3 has 17 amino acids. CDR3 in amino acids: CASSVGPVSSGTGELFF. The CDR3 bases are TGTGCCAGCAGCGTAGGCCCGGTGTCTAGCGGTACCGGGGAGCTGTTTTTT.

The V and J genes are TRBV27 and TRBJ1-3; maybe TRBD1 (5 bases). The CDR3 is 16 amino acids. The germline CDR1 and CDR2 sequences are MNHEY and SMNVEV (reference sequence). The V end was cut by 4 bases, the J end by 0 bases, with 13 bases between. CDR3 DNA sequence: TGTGCCAGCAGTTCCTTGGGACGCCTCTCTGGAAACACCATATATTTT. This codes for CASSSLGRLSGNTIYF.

This rearrangement joins TRBV2 to TRBJ2-1, with 11 bases fitting TRBD2. The length of the CDR3 is 16 residues. Losses at the gene ends were 7 bases for V and 1 base for J; bases not matched to a gene: 6. Germline values: CDR1 SNHLY, CDR2 FYNNEI. CDR3 DNA: TGTGCCAGCAAACGACTAGCGGGGCGATCCTACAATGAGCAGTTCTTC. Translation: CASKRLAGRSYNEQFF.

The chain is built from TRBV29-1 and TRBJ1-2; TRBD1 matches at 9 bases. Germline-derived CDR1 and CDR2 are SQVTM and ANQGSEA. V lost 7 bases, J lost 5 bases, and 5 bases stayed unmatched. This CDR3 is built from 12 residues. The CDR3 coding sequence is TGCAGCGCCGAGACAGGGGGATATGGCTACACCTTC. Its translation is CSAETGGYGYTF.

The chain links TRBV29-1 to TRBJ1-1, with no clear D. V lost 7 bases and J lost 4, with 10 bases in between. This CDR3 is built from 11 residues. The germline V gene encodes CDR1 SQVTM and CDR2 ANQGSEA. The CDR3 sequence is CSAQDGTEAFF. CDR3 coding DNA: TGCAGCGCCCAAGACGGCACTGAAGCTTTCTTT. The full variable domain, its missing parts supplied by reference TRBV29-1 and TRBJ1-1, is SAVISQKPSRDICQRGTSLTIQCQVDSQVTMMFWYRQQPGQSLTLIATANQGSEATYESGFVIDKFPISRPNLTFSTLTVSNMSPEDSSIYLCSAQDGTEAFFGQGTRLTVV.

The J gene is TRBJ1-2, the V gene TRBV11-2, with D unresolved. Germline V gene data show CDR1 as SGHAT and CDR2 as FQNNGV. The CDR3 has 15 amino acids. V lost 3 bases and J lost 6, with 17 bases in between. The DNA of the CDR3 is TGTGCCAGCAGCTTTTTATCCCCCCGACGGCATGGCTACACCTTC. It yields the protein CASSFLSPRRHGYTF.

This chain links TRBV4-2 with TRBJ1-4, with TRBD1 as a possible D gene (5 bases). V gave up 4 bases and J gave up 8 bases, with 17 bases separating them. There are 15 residues in the CDR3. Germline assignment: CDR1 LGHNA and CDR2 YNFKEQ. Here the CDR3 reads CASSPGTAGPEKLFF. CDR3 nucleotides: TGTGCCAGCAGCCCCGGGACGGCGGGGCCGGAAAAACTGTTTTTT.

The V and J genes are TRBV2 and TRBJ2-5, with 12 bases lining up with TRBD1. The CDR3 extends over 15 amino acids. CDR1 is SNHLY and CDR2 is FYNNEI in the germline V gene. Trimming at V came to 9 bases and at J to 5 bases, leaving 10 bases not matched to a gene. CDR3 region: CASTPGQGALETQYF. The CDR3 DNA reads TGTGCCAGTACCCCGGGACAGGGGGCATTGGAGACCCAGTACTTC. The variable domain in full, completed from reference TRBV2 and TRBJ2-5, reads EPEVTQTPSHQVTQMGQEVILRCVPISNHLYFYWYRQILGQKVEFLVSFYNNEISEKSEIFDDQFSVERPDGSNFTLKIRSTKLEDSAMYFCASTPGQGALETQYFGPGTRLLVL.

This clone has a single count. The chain recombines TRBV6-6 with TRBJ1-5; unclear D gene. The CDR3 extends over 14 amino acids. CDR1 is MNHNY and CDR2 is SVGAGI in the germline V gene (reference sequence). V lost 4 bases, J lost 6 bases, and 13 bases lay in between. The CDR3 reads CASSSPAGSQPQHF. The CDR3, as DNA: TGTGCCAGCAGTTCCCCGGCGGGTAGTCAGCCCCAGCATTTT.

The rearrangement uses TRBV30 and TRBJ2-1; D not certain. The CDR3 has 13 amino acids. The germline V gene has CDR1 GTSNPN and CDR2 SVGIG (reference sequence). Trimming pared 3 bases from V and 2 bases from J, leaving 8 bases between. CDR3 in DNA: TGTGCCTGGAGAAAAAATGCCTACAATGAGCAGTTCTTC. Protein sequence: CAWRKNAYNEQFF. The variable domain in full, with the rest retrieved from reference TRBV30 and TRBJ2-1, is SQTIHQWPATLVQPVGSPLSLECTVEGTSNPNLYWYRQAAGRGLQLLFYSVGIGQISSEVPQNLSASRPQDRQFILSSKKLLLSDSGFYLCAWRKNAYNEQFFGPGTRLTVL.

The chain joins TRBV10-3 to TRBJ2-2; tentatively, D is TRBD2 (5 bases). The CDR3 is 15 amino acids. Germline V gene lookup returns CDR1 ENHRY and CDR2 SYGVKD. V lost 7 bases, J lost 4 bases, and 16 bases lay in between. The CDR3 sequence: CAITEREGGTGELFF. The CDR3 bases are TGTGCCATCACCGAACGAGAGGGCGGCACCGGGGAGCTGTTTTTT.